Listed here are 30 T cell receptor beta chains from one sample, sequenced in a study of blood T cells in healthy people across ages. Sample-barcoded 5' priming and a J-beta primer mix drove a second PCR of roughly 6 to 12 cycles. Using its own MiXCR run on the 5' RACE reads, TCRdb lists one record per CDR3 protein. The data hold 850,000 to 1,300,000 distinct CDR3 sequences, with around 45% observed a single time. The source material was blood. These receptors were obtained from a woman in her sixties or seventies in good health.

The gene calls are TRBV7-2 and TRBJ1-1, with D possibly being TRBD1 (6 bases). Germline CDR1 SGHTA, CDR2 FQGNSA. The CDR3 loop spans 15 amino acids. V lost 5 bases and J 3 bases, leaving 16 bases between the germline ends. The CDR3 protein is CASSKGGCVHTEAFF. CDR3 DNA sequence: TGTGCCAGCAGCAAGGGGGGGTGCGTCCACACTGAAGCTTTCTTT.

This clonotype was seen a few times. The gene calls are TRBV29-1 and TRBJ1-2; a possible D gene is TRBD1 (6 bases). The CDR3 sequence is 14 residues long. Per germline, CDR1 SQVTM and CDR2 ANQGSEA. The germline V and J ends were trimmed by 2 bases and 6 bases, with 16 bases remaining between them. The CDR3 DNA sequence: TGCAGCGTTGAAATCGGGGGGCAGTTGAATGGCTACACCTTC. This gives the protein CSVEIGGQLNGYTF.

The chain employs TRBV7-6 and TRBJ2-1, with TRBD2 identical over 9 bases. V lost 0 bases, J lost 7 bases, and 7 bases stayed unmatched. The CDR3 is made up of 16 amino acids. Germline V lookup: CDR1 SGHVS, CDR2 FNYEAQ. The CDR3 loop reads CASSLARAGGRNEQFF. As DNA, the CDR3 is TGTGCCAGCAGCTTAGCGCGGGCGGGAGGGAGGAATGAGCAGTTCTTC.

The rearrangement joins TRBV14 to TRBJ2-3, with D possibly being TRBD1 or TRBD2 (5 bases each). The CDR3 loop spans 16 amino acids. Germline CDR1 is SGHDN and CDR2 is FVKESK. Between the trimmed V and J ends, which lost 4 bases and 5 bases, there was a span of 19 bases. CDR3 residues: CASSRIERGSLDTQYF. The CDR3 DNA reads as TGTGCCAGCAGCCGAATAGAACGGGGCTCCCTAGATACGCAGTATTTT.

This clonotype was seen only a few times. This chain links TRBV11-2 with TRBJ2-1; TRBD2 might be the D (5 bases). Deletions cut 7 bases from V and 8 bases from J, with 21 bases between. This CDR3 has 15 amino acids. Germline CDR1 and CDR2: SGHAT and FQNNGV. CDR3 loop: CASNSRTFPGDEQFF. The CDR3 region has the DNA TGTGCCAGCAACTCTCGGACTTTTCCTGGCGATGAGCAGTTCTTC.

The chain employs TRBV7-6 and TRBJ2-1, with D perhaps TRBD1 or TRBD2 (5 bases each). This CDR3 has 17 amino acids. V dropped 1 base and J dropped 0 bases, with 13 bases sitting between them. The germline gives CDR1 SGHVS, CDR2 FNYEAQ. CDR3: CASSLGQRPNSYNEQFF. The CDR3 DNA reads TGTGCCAGCAGCTTAGGACAGCGGCCAAACTCCTACAATGAGCAGTTCTTC. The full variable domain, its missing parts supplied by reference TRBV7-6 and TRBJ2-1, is GAGVSQSPRYKVTKRGQDVALRCDPISGHVSLYWYRQALGQGPEFLTYFNYEAQQDKSGLPNDRFSAERPEGSISTLTIQRTEQRDSAMYRCASSLGQRPNSYNEQFFGPGTRLTVL.

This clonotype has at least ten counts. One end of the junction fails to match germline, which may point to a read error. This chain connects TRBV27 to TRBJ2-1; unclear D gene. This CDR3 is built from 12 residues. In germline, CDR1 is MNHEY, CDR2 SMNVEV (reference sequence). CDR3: CASRLSYNEQFF. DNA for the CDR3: TGCGCCAGCCGGCTGTCCTACAATGAGCAGTTCTTC.

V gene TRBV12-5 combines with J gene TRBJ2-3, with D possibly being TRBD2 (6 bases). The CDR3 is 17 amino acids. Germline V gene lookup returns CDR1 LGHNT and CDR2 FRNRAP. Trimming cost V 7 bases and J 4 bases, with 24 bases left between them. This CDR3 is CASAMNRLVDEADTQYF. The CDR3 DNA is TGTGCTAGTGCCATGAACCGACTAGTCGATGAGGCAGATACGCAGTATTTT.

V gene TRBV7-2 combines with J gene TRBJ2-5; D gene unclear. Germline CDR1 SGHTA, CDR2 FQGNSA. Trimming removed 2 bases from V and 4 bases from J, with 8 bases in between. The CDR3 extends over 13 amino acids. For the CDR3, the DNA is TGTGCCAGCAGCTTAAAGTCCTCAGAGACCCAGTACTTC. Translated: CASSLKSSETQYF.

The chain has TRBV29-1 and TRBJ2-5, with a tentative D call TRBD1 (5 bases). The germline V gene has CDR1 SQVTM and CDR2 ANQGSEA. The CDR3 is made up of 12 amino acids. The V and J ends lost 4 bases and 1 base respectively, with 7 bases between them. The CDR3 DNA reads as TGCAGCGTTGTACAGGTCCAAGAGACCCAGTACTTC. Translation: CSVVQVQETQYF.

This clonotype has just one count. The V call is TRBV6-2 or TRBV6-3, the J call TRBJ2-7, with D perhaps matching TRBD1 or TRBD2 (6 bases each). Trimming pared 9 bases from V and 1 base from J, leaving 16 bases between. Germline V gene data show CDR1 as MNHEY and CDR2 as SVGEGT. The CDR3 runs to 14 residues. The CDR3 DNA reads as TGTGCCAGTCAAACGGGGGCAGGGTCCTACGAGCAGTACTTC. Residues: CASQTGAGSYEQYF.

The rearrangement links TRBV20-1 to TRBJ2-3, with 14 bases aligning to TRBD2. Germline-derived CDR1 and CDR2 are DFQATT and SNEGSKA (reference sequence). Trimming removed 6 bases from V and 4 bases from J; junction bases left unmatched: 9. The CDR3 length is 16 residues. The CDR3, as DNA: TGCAGTGCCATTTCGGGACTAGCGGGAGTAGCAGATACGCAGTATTTT. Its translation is CSAISGLAGVADTQYF.

The CDR3 coding sequence is TGCAGTGCTAGAGGACTTAGCGGTTCCTACGAGCAGTACTTC. Amino acids: CSARGLSGSYEQYF. J is TRBJ2-7 and V is TRBV20-1, with D tentatively TRBD2 (6 bases). Germline CDR1 reads DFQATT; CDR2 reads SNEGSKA (reference sequence). The ends were cut back, 1 base at V and 1 base at J, with 11 bases in the middle. CDR3 length: 14 amino acids.

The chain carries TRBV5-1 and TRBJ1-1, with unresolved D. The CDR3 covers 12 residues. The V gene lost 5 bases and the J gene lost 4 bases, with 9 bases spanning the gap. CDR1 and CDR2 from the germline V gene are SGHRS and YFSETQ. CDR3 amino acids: CASRGGFTEAFF. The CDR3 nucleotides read TGCGCCAGCAGAGGAGGTTTCACTGAAGCTTTCTTT. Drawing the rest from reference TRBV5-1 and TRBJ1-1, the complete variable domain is KAGVTQTPRYLIKTRGQQVTLSCSPISGHRSVSWYQQTPGQGLQFLFEYFSETQRNKGNFPGRFSGRQFSNSRSEMNVSTLELGDSALYLCASRGGFTEAFFGQGTRLTVV.

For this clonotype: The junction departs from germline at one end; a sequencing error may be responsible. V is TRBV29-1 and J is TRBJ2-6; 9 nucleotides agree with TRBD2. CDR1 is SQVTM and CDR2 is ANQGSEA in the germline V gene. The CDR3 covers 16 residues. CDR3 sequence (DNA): TGCAGCGTTGGGAGCGGGAGGTTTACTGGGGCCAACGCCCTGACTTTC. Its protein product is CSVGSGRFTGANALTF.

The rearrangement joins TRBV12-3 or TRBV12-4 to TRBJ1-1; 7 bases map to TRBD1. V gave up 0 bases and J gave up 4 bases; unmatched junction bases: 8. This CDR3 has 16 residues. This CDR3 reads CASSLAYKGAATEAFF. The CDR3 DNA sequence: TGTGCCAGCAGTTTAGCGTATAAGGGGGCAGCCACTGAAGCTTTCTTT.

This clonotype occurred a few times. The CDR3 here is CSALPLAGGYTDTQYF. In DNA, the CDR3 is TGCAGTGCTTTACCCCTAGCGGGAGGATACACAGATACGCAGTATTTT. The J gene is TRBJ2-3, the V gene TRBV20-1; 11 nucleotides align to TRBD2. Germline V gives CDR1 DFQATT, CDR2 SNEGSKA (reference sequence). V dropped 5 bases and J dropped 2; count of bases not matched to a gene: 9. This CDR3 contains 16 residues.

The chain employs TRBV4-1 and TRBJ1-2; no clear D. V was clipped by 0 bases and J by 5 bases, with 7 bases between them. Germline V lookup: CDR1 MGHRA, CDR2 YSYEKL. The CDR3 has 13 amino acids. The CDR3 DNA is TGCGCCAGCAGCCAAGAGTCTAGGTATGGCTACACCTTC. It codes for CASSQESRYGYTF.

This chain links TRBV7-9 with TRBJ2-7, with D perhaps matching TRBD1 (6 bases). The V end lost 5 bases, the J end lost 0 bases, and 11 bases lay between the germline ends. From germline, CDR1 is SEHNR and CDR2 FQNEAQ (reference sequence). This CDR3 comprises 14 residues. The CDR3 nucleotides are TGTGCCAGCAGCAATGGACAGCTCTCCTACGAGCAGTACTTC. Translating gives CASSNGQLSYEQYF.

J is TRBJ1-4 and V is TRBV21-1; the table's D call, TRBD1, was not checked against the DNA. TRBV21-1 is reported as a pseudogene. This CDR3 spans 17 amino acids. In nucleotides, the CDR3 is TGTGCCAGCAGCAAAGTGTTGAGGGGCTCAACTAATGAAAAACTGTTTTTT. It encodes CASSKVLRGSTNEKLFF.

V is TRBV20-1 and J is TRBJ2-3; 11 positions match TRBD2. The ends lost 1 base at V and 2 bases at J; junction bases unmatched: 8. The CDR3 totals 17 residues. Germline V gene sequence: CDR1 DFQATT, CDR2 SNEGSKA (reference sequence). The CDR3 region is CSARAGTSGHDTDTQYF. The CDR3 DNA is TGCAGTGCTAGAGCCGGGACTAGCGGTCACGACACAGATACGCAGTATTTT.

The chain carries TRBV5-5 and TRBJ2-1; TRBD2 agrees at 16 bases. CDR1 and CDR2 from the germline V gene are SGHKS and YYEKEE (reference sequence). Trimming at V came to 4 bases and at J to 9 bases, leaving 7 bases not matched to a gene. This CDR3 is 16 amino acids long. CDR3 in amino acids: CASSQGLAGGGAEQFF. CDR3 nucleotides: TGTGCCAGCAGCCAGGGACTAGCGGGAGGGGGTGCTGAGCAGTTCTTC.

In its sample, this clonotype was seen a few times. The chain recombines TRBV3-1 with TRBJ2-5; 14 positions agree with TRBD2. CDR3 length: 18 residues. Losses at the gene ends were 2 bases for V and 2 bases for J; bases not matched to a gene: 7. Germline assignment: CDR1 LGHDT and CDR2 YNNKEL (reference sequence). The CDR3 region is CASSQPGTSGSMQETQYF. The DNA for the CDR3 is TGTGCCAGCAGCCAACCTGGGACTAGCGGGAGCATGCAAGAGACCCAGTACTTC.

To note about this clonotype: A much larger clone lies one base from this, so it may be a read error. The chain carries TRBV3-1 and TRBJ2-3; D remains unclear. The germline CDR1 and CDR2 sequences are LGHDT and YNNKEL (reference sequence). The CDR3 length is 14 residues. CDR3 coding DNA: TGTGTCAGCAGCCAAGACGATGGGGCAGATACGCAGTATTTT. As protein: CVSSQDDGADTQYF.

For the CDR3, the DNA is TGTGCCAGCAGCCAAAGGACCGGGGGGAATCAGCCCCAGCATTTT. Its protein product is CASSQRTGGNQPQHF. The chain is built from TRBV3-1 and TRBJ1-5; D perhaps matches TRBD1 (5 bases). The CDR3 contains 15 residues. Trimming cost V 2 bases and J 4 bases, with 12 bases left between them. Germline lookup yields CDR1 LGHDT and CDR2 YNNKEL (reference sequence).

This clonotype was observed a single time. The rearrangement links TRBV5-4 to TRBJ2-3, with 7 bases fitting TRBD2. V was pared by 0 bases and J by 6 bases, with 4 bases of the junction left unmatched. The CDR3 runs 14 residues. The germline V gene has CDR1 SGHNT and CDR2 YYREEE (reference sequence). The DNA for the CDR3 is TGTGCCAGCAGCTTGGCCGGGAGGAGGGATACGCAGTATTTT. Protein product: CASSLAGRRDTQYF.

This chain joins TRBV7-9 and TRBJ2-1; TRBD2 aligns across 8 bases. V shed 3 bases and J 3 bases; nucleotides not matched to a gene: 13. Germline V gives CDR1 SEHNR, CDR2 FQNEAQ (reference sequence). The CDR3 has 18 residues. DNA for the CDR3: TGTGCCAGCAGCTTCAAAACATTTCAACTAGCGGTCTACAATGAGCAGTTCTTC. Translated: CASSFKTFQLAVYNEQFF.

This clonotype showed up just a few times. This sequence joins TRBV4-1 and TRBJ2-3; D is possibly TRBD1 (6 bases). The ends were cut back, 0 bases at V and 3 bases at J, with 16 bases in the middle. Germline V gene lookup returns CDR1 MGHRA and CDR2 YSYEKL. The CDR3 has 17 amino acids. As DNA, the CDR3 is TGCGCCAGCAGCCAAGAAGTGCGGCAGGGGACGACAGATACGCAGTATTTT. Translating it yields CASSQEVRQGTTDTQYF.

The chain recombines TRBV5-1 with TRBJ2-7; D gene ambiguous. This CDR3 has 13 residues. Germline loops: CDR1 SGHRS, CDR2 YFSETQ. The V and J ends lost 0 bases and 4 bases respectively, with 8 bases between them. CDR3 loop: CASSLDLNYEQYF. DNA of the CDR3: TGCGCCAGCAGCTTGGACTTAAATTACGAGCAGTACTTC.

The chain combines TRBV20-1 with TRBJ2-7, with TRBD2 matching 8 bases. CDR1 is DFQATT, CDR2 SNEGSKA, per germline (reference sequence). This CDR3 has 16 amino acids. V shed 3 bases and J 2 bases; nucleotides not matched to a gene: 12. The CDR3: CSARTLEVAGTYEQYF. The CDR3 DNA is TGCAGTGCTAGGACCCTGGAAGTAGCGGGGACCTACGAGCAGTACTTC.